The clone carrying this TCR beta chain was seen only a few times. What it binds is not known. The entry originates in a study of shared clonotypes between healthy human individuals. Assay: immunoSEQ multiplex PCR; the TCRdb copy retains only in-frame clones and omits some. The sample includes some 2 million clones, about 95% of them seen just once. The CDR3 spans 12 residues. CDR1 MGHDK and CDR2 SYGVNS come from the germline V gene. The germline V and J ends were trimmed by 0 bases and 7 bases, with 7 bases remaining between them. Study-wide results and limits: Though the depth was large, rarefaction showed that sorted-subset sequencing was incomplete. Of the naive CD4 clonotypes, roughly 5.2% were shared across several donors. Naive subsets typically showed greater estimated richness than memory subsets. Non-shared clonotypes were found to have lower generation probabilities than the clonotypes that were shared by all four of the sorted-subset donors.

Naive CD8 cells, CD45RO-negative and positively selected for CCR7, excluded terminally differentiated effector memory CD45RA+ cells. This TCR came from a man aged 18 to 29 in good health. The sequencing sample was made of naive CD8+ T cells sorted from blood. V is TRBV25-1 and J is TRBJ2-7; D remains unclear. The CDR3 nucleotides are TGTGCCAGCAGTGAATACTCCGGGGAGCAGTACTTC. Translated, it gives CASSEYSGEQYF.